One sample yielded the 25 T cell receptor beta chains listed below, sequenced in a study. Tregs were sorted as CD4+CD25+CD127-/low cells. Each CDR3 protein is one row after TCRdb ran MiXCR on the 5' RACE reads. The data show around 34,000 distinct CDR3 sequences, 25% to 30% seen once. Sequences were obtained from tumor-infiltrating Tregs sorted from the breast tumor. The receptors stem from a female donor with breast cancer.

The chain is built from TRBV12-3 or TRBV12-4 and TRBJ1-5; tentatively, D is TRBD1 (5 bases). This CDR3 is built from 17 residues. The V end was cut by 5 bases, the J end by 4 bases, with 21 bases between. The CDR3 DNA reads TGTGCCAGCAGTCAAAGGGCTAGGGGTGGCAGAAATCAGCCCCAGCATTTT. It encodes CASSQRARGGRNQPQHF.

This clonotype was found a few times. V and J are TRBV20-1 and TRBJ1-2, with D possibly TRBD1 on 5 matching bases. Trimming took off 2 bases at V and 8 bases at J, with 18 bases between the two ends. The CDR3 has 14 amino acids. CDR1 and CDR2 (germline): DFQATT, SNEGSKA (reference sequence). The CDR3 sequence: CSARYYGTSAGYTF. CDR3 nucleotides: TGCAGTGCTAGATATTACGGGACCTCTGCGGGCTACACCTTC.

The sample holds a few counts of this clonotype. This rearrangement joins TRBV6-4 to TRBJ2-1; D not resolved. Germline-derived CDR1 and CDR2 are MRHNA and SNTAGT. CDR3 length: 15 amino acids. V lost 7 bases and J lost 4, with 17 bases in between. CDR3 sequence (DNA): TGTGCCAGCAAGGTTCGGGCAGAAAATTACAATGAGCAGTTCTTC. Protein: CASKVRAENYNEQFF.

On this clonotype: A much larger clone lies a single base off, so this may be a read error. V and J are TRBV4-2 and TRBJ1-1, with D unclear. Germline V lookup: CDR1 LGHNA, CDR2 YNFKEQ. Trimming pared 1 base from V and 4 bases from J, leaving 13 bases between. This CDR3 is 15 amino acids long. The CDR3 here is CASSQGEGVTTEAFF. The CDR3 DNA is TGTGCCAGCAGCCAAGGGGAAGGTGTGACCACTGAAGCTTTCTTT.

With regard to this clonotype: A read error may be the cause here, since a much bigger clone is one base away. The V and J genes are TRBV20-1 and TRBJ2-1, with 8 nucleotides matching TRBD2. Per germline, CDR1 DFQATT and CDR2 SNEGSKA (reference sequence). V was clipped by 4 bases and J by 12 bases; unmatched bases: 5. The CDR3 runs 11 residues. For the CDR3, the DNA is TGCAGTGCTATGCTCGGGGGGGGGCAGTTCTTC. Residues: CSAMLGGGQFF.

This clonotype was observed at least ten times. Germline and junction disagree at one end, which may indicate a read error. The rearrangement links TRBV6-1 to TRBJ1-1; no definite D call. This CDR3 comprises 13 residues. The germline CDR1 and CDR2 sequences are MNHNS and SASEGT. In DNA, the CDR3 is TGTGCCAGCAGTGCGCGGCTCCTGACTGGAGCTTTCTTT. Residues: CASSARLLTGAFF.

The chain joins TRBV28 to TRBJ1-5; D remains ambiguous. Germline CDR1 reads MDHEN; CDR2 reads SYDVKM. Deletions cut 8 bases from V and 3 bases from J, with 8 bases between. The CDR3 has 12 amino acids. CDR3 protein: CASSRANQPQHF. The CDR3 nucleotides are TGTGCCAGCTCGAGGGCCAATCAGCCCCAGCATTTT.

The gene calls are TRBV19 and TRBJ1-4; D gene unclear. CDR1 and CDR2 from the germline V gene are LNHDA and SQIVND (reference sequence). This CDR3 has 15 amino acids. Trimming cost V 3 bases and J 4 bases, with 12 bases left between them. The CDR3 loop is CASSIPRAYNEKLFF. The CDR3 bases are TGTGCCAGTAGTATTCCGAGGGCTTATAATGAAAAACTGTTTTTT.

This clonotype was detected only a few times. CDR3 coding DNA: TGTGCCAGCAGCTTTAGCGGGGGGGCATCCTACAATGAGCAGTTCTTC. Translating it yields CASSFSGGASYNEQFF. This sequence joins TRBV5-4 and TRBJ2-1, with 11 bases fitting TRBD2. The V segment lost 2 bases and the J segment 1 base; nucleotides outside the gene matches: 2. Germline V gives CDR1 SGHNT, CDR2 YYREEE (reference sequence). This CDR3 comprises 16 residues.

The V call is TRBV13, the J call TRBJ2-1; 9 bases match TRBD1. V lost 0 bases and J lost 4; bases outside the gene matches: 1. CDR1 and CDR2 from the germline V gene are PRHDT and FYEKMQ (reference sequence). CDR3 length equals 15 residues. The CDR3 sequence is CASSLGGQGYNEQFF. CDR3 DNA sequence: TGTGCCAGCAGCTTAGGCGGACAGGGGTACAATGAGCAGTTCTTC. Full variable domain (rest looked up from reference TRBV13 and TRBJ2-1): AAGVIQSPRHLIKEKRETATLKCYPIPRHDTVYWYQQGPGQDPQFLISFYEKMQSDKGSIPDRFSAQQFSDYHSELNMSSLELGDSALYFCASSLGGQGYNEQFFGPGTRLTVL.

This clonotype was detected ten times or more. This chain connects TRBV20-1 to TRBJ2-3; D may be TRBD2 (6 bases). The germline gives CDR1 DFQATT, CDR2 SNEGSKA (reference sequence). This CDR3 is built from 10 residues. The V end lost 7 bases, the J end lost 9 bases, and 11 bases lay between the germline ends. This CDR3 is CSVGGGTQYF. The CDR3 region has the DNA TGCAGTGTGGGTGGAGGGACGCAGTATTTT.

This clonotype was found many times. This chain uses TRBV6-1 with TRBJ2-1, with TRBD2 matching 11 bases. V shed 0 bases, J shed 6 bases, and the junction held 4 bases outside the gene matches. The germline V gene has CDR1 MNHNS and CDR2 SASEGT. The CDR3 is 16 amino acids. CDR3 amino acids: CASSEALLAGGNEQFF. The CDR3 DNA is TGTGCCAGCAGTGAAGCGCTTCTAGCGGGAGGCAATGAGCAGTTCTTC.

V and J are TRBV6-5 and TRBJ2-1; TRBD2 matches at 10 bases. The CDR3 covers 16 residues. Germline V lookup: CDR1 MNHEY, CDR2 SVGAGI. J was trimmed by 12 bases and V by 6 bases; bases with no gene match: 17. The CDR3 spells CASSSNLAGVDVRQFF. The CDR3 region has the DNA TGTGCCAGCAGCTCCAACCTAGCGGGAGTGGACGTTAGGCAGTTCTTC.

Details on this clonotype: Just one base apart from a much larger clone, this may be a read error. The chain combines TRBV7-3 with TRBJ2-7, with D maybe TRBD1 (5 bases). Germline values: CDR1 SGHTA, CDR2 FQGTGA. Deletions cut 1 base from V and 2 bases from J, with 12 bases between. This CDR3 has 15 residues. This CDR3 is CASSLSRDGTYEQYF. CDR3 in DNA: TGTGCCAGCAGCTTAAGCAGGGATGGGACCTACGAGCAGTACTTC.

Details on this clonotype: At one of its ends the junction is not consistent with the germline gene, which may arise from a read error. The chain uses TRBV11-2 and TRBJ1-2, with D hard to call. The CDR3 covers 14 residues. CDR1 is SGHAT, CDR2 FQNNGV, per germline. DNA of the CDR3: TGTGCTAGCAGCTTATTACACAAGGACTATGGCTACACCTTC. This translates into CASSLLHKDYGYTF.

About this clonotype: The junction differs from germline at one of its ends, possibly a read error. The rearrangement links TRBV4-1 to TRBJ1-1; perhaps TRBD1 as D (5 bases). The CDR3 runs 15 residues. The germline CDR1 and CDR2 sequences are MGHRA and YSYEKL. The CDR3, as DNA: TGCGCCAGCAGCCAACGGGGGGTTATGAACACTGAAGCTCTCTTT. Translating it yields CASSQRGVMNTEALF.

This clonotype was counted ten times or more. The chain links TRBV12-5 to TRBJ2-7, with D hard to call. Trimming left V 5 bases short and J 4 bases short, with 6 bases between. This CDR3 has 11 residues. The germline CDR1 and CDR2 sequences are LGHNT and FRNRAP. The DNA for the CDR3 is TGTGCTAGTGGTCCCAGGTACGAGCAGTACTTC. Its protein product is CASGPRYEQYF. Complete variable domain (other parts from reference TRBV12-5 and TRBJ2-7): DARVTQTPRHKVTEMGQEVTMRCQPILGHNTVFWYRQTMMQGLELLAYFRNRAPLDDSGMPKDRFSAEMPDATLATLKIQPSEPRDSAVYFCASGPRYEQYFGPGTRLTVT.

The chain has TRBV12-3 or TRBV12-4 and TRBJ2-7, with 7 positions matching TRBD1. The CDR3 length is 15 residues. The ends lost 6 bases at V and 0 bases at J; junction bases unmatched: 8. In nucleotides, the CDR3 is TGTGCCAGCAGCCCCAGGACAGGCAACTCCTACGAGCAGTACTTC. It is translated as CASSPRTGNSYEQYF.

V is TRBV9 and J is TRBJ2-1; 7 bases align to TRBD2. The CDR3 runs 15 residues. With 0 bases clipped from V and 2 bases from J, the junction kept 2 bases outside the gene matches. The V gene's germline CDR1 is SGDLS and CDR2 YYNGEE. CDR3 in amino acids: CASSVGAGAYNEQFF. The CDR3, as DNA: TGTGCCAGCAGCGTAGGGGCGGGAGCCTACAATGAGCAGTTCTTC.

A few counts support this clonotype. One end of the junction is discordant with germline, which a read error may explain. The chain joins TRBV6-1 to TRBJ1-2, with D perhaps TRBD1 (5 bases). Germline V CDR1 and CDR2: MNHNS, SASEGT. The CDR3 covers 13 residues. The CDR3, as DNA: TGTGCCGGCAGAGACAGTTTTAACTATGGCTACACCTTC. It codes for CAGRDSFNYGYTF.

This clonotype showed up just a few times. The junction and the germline gene differ at one end; a read error may be behind it. The chain is built from TRBV12-3 or TRBV12-4 and TRBJ2-2; weak D call: TRBD2 (6 bases). The CDR3 totals 14 residues. The CDR3 region has the DNA TGTGCCAGCAGTTACAGGTCGAACACCGGGGGGCTGTTTTTT. This codes for CASSYRSNTGGLFF.

This clonotype has just a few counts. The rearrangement uses TRBV6-6 and TRBJ2-3; D remains ambiguous. The CDR3 loop spans 15 amino acids. V was clipped by 7 bases and J by 2 bases, with 16 bases between them. Germline-derived CDR1 and CDR2 are MNHNY and SVGAGI (reference sequence). In DNA, the CDR3 is TGTGCCAGCACCCCCCGAAGAGCGTTCACAGATACGCAGTATTTT. This sequence encodes CASTPRRAFTDTQYF.

Worth noting for this clonotype: One base away lies a much larger clone, so this may be a sequencing read error. This sequence joins TRBV24-1 and TRBJ2-3, with 9 bases matching TRBD1. CDR3 length equals 16 residues. Germline trimming cut 3 bases from V and 2 bases from J; bases unmatched to any gene: 5. Germline V gene sequence: CDR1 KGHDR, CDR2 SFDVKD. Written as DNA, the CDR3 is TGTGCCACCAGTGATCCGGGACAGGGCGTCACAGATACGCAGTATTTT. Protein product: CATSDPGQGVTDTQYF.

As for this clonotype: Just one base apart from a much larger clone, this may be a read error. J is TRBJ2-1 and V is TRBV10-1; 9 bases fit TRBD2. The CDR3 is 15 amino acids. The V and J ends lost 4 bases and 11 bases, in that order; junction bases with no gene match: 12. The germline V gene has CDR1 WNHNN and CDR2 SYGVQD (reference sequence). The CDR3 bases are TGCGCCAGCAGTGGTCAAGCGGGAGGTTATAATAAGCAGTTCTTC. Translated: CASSGQAGGYNKQFF.

In the case of this clonotype: This clone may be a read error of a much larger clone one base away. The chain carries TRBV24-1 and TRBJ2-1; 7 bases agree with TRBD1. The CDR3 runs to 13 residues. V gave up 9 bases and J gave up 4 bases; unmatched junction bases: 5. Germline CDR1 KGHDR, CDR2 SFDVKD. The CDR3 loop is CATQGQRYNEQFF. The CDR3 coding sequence is TGTGCCACCCAGGGACAGAGGTACAATGAGCAGTTCTTC.